This TCR beta chain emerged from a study of control samples from healthy donors and cancer patients (TCRdb year 2020). The library was prepared using the immunoSEQ multiplex PCR assay. What TCRdb holds here is the immuneACCESS table cut down to in-frame rearrangements. Part of the clones is not present; checked against another copy, under half of the missing clones reflect an unresolved V gene, and the others are unexplained. For this sample the table gives 120,000 to 150,000 clones, of which more than 85% were detected only once. Of the sample, 3.2% falls within the top ten clones. Looking up the germline V gene yields CDR1 ENHRY and CDR2 SYGVKD. V is cut back by 4 bases and J by 0 bases, with 3 bases in the junction unmatched. Spanning cysteine to phenylalanine, the CDR3 consists of 17 amino acids. The read is trimmed to its CDR3 DNA, 51 bases read in frame from base 1. Points on this clone: Its antigen is not yet known. No base-level quality is on record; no much larger clone is a single base apart.

The specimen was blood. The chain is encoded by TRBV10-3 joined to TRBJ2-3; 14 bases in the middle match TRBD2. This TCR was sampled from a man between 25 and 39 years old in good health. The encoded CDR3 is CAISGTSGGPSTDTQYF. The base sequence is TGTGCCATCAGTGGGACTAGCGGGGGGCCTAGCACAGATACGCAGTATTTT.